This T cell receptor (beta chain) was recorded in a study of blood T cell repertoires in COVID-19. Turning to the study itself: Nucleic acid was either cDNA or gDNA, and it came from T cells, B-cell-depleted T cells, or PBMCs.

Data came from immunoSEQ multiplex PCR; TCRdb stores just in-frame clones and leaves some out. The data hold about 100,000 clones, with around 80% observed a single time. The CDR3 is 17 amino acids. V lost 0 bases to trimming and J lost 0 bases, with 12 bases between them. The germline V gene encodes CDR1 PRHDT and CDR2 FYEKMQ (reference sequence). The chain is built from TRBV13 and TRBJ1-3, with no clear D. This receptor was obtained from a man between 65 and 85 years old with acute or convalescent COVID-19. The sequenced sample was peripheral blood. The CDR3 DNA is TGTGCCAGCAGCTTAGGGCTATTACCCATCTCTGGAAACACCATATATTTT. It encodes CASSLGLLPISGNTIYF.